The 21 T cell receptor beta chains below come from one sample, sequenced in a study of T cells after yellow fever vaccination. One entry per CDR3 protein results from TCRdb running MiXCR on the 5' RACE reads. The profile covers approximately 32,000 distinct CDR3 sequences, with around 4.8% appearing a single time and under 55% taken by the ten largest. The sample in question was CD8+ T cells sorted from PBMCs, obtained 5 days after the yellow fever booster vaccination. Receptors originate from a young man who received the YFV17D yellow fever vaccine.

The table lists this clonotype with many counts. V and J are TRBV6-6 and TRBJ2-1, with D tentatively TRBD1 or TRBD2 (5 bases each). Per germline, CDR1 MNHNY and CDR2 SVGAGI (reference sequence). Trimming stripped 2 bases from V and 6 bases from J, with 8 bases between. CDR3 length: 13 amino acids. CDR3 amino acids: CASSYEGLNEQFF. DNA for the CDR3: TGTGCCAGCAGTTACGAGGGGCTCAATGAGCAGTTCTTC.

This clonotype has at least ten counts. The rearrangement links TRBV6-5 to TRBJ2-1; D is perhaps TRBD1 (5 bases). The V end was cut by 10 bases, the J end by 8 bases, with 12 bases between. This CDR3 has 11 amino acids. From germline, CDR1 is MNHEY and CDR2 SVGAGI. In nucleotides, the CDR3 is TGTGCCACCCAGGGCCCGGATGAGCAGTTCTTC. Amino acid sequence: CATQGPDEQFF.

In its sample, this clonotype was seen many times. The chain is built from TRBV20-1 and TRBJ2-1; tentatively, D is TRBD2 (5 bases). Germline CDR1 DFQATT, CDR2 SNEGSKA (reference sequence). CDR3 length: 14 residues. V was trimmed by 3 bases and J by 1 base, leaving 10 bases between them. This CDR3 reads CSASASGSYNEQFF. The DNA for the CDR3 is TGCAGTGCTAGTGCCTCGGGGTCCTACAATGAGCAGTTCTTC.

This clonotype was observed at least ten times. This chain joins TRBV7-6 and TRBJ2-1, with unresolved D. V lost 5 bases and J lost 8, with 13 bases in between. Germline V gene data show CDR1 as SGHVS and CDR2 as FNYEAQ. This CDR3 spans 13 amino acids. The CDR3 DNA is TGTGCCAGCAGCCCATTAGTAAGCCATGAGCAGTTCTTC. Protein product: CASSPLVSHEQFF.

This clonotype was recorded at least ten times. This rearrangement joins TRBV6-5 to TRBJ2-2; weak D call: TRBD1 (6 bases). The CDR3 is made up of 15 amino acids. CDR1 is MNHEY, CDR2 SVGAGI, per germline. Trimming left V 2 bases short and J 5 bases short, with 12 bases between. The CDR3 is CASSYGDTPTGELFF. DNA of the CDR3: TGTGCCAGCAGTTACGGGGACACCCCTACCGGGGAGCTGTTTTTT.

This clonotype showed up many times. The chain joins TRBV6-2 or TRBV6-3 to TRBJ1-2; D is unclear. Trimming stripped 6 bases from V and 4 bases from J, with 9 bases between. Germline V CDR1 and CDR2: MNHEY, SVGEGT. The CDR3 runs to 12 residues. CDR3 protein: CASSLSSYGYTF. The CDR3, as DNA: TGTGCCAGCAGCCTTTCTTCCTATGGCTACACCTTC.

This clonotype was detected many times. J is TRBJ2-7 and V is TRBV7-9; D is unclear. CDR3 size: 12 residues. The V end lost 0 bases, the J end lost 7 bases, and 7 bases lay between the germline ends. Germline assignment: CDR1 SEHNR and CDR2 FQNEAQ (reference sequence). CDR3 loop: CASSLALREQYF. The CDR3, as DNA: TGTGCCAGCAGCTTAGCGCTCAGGGAGCAGTACTTC.

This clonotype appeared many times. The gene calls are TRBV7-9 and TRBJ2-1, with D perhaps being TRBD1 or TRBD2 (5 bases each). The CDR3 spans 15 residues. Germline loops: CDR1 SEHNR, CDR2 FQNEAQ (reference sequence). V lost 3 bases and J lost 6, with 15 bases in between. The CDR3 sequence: CASSFPGPGTNEQFF. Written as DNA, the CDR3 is TGTGCCAGCAGCTTTCCCGGTCCCGGGACCAATGAGCAGTTCTTC.

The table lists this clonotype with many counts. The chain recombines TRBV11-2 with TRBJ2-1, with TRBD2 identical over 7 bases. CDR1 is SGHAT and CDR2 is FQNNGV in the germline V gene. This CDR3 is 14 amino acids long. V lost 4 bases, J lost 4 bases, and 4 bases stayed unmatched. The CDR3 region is CASSYLAEYNEQFF. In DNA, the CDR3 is TGTGCCAGCAGCTACCTAGCGGAATACAATGAGCAGTTCTTC.

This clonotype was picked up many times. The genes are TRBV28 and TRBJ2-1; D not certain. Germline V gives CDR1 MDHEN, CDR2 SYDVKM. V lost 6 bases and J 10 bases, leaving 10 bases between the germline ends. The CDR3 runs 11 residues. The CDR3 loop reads CASRSSGEQFF. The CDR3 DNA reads TGTGCCAGCAGATCTTCTGGGGAGCAGTTCTTC.

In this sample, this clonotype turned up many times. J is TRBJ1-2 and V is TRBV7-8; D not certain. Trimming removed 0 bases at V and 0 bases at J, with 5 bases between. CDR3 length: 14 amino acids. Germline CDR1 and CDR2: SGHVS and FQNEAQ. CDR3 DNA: TGTGCCAGCAGCTTAGCCGGAGCTAACTATGGCTACACCTTC. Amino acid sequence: CASSLAGANYGYTF.

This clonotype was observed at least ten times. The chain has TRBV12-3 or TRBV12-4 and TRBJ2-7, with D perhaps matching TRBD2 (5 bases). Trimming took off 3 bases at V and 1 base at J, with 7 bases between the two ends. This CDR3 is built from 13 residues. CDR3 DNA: TGTGCCAGCAGTTTCAGAGGGTCCTACGAGCAGTACTTC. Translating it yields CASSFRGSYEQYF.

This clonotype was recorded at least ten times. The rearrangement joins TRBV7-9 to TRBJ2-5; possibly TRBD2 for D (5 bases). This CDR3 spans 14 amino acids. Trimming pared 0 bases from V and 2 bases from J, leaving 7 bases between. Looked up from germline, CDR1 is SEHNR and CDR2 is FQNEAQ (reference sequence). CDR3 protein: CASSLAGVQETQYF. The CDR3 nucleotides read TGTGCCAGCAGCTTAGCGGGAGTTCAAGAGACCCAGTACTTC.

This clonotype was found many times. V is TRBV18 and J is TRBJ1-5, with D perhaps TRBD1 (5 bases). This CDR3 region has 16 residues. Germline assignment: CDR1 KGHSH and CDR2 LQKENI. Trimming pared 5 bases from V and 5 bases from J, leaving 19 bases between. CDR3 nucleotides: TGTGCCAGCTCAGAATGGGGCACGCCGGGGCATCAGCCCCAGCATTTT. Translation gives CASSEWGTPGHQPQHF.

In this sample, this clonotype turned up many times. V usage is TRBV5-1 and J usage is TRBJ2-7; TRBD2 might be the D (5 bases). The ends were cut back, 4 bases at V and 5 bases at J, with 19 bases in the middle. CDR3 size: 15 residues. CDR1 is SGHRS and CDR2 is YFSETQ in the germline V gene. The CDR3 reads CASSPLWSSGDEQYF. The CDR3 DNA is TGCGCCAGCAGCCCGCTCTGGAGCAGCGGCGACGAGCAGTACTTC.

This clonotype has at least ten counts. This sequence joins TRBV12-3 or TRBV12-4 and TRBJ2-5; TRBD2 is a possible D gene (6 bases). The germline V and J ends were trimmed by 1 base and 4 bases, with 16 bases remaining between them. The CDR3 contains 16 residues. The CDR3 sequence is CASSLVVDGGRETQYF. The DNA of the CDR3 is TGTGCCAGCAGTTTAGTGGTTGACGGGGGTAGAGAGACCCAGTACTTC.

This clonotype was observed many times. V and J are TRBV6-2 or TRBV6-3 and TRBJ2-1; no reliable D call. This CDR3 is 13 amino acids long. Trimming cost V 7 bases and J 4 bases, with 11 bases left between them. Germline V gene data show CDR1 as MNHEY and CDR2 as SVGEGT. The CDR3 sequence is CASTDLAYNEQFF. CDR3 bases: TGTGCCAGCACCGATTTGGCATACAATGAGCAGTTCTTC.

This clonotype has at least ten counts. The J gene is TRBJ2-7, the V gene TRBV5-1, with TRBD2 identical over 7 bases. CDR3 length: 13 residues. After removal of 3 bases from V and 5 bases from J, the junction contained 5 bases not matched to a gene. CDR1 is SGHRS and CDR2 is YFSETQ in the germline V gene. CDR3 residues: CASSSGRENEQYF. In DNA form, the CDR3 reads TGCGCCAGCAGCTCCGGGCGGGAGAACGAGCAGTACTTC.

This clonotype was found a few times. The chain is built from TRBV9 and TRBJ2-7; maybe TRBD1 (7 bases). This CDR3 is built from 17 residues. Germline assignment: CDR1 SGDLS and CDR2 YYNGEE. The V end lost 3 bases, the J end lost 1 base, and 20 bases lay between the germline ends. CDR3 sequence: CASSGPGTASESYEQYF. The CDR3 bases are TGTGCCAGCAGCGGACCCGGGACAGCTAGCGAGTCCTACGAGCAGTACTTC.

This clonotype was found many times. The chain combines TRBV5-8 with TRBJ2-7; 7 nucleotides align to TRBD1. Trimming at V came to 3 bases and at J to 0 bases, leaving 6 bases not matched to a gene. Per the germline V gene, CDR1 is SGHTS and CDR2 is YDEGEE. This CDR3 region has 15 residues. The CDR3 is CASSYDRESSYEQYF. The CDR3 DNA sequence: TGTGCCAGCAGCTACGACAGGGAAAGCTCCTACGAGCAGTACTTC.

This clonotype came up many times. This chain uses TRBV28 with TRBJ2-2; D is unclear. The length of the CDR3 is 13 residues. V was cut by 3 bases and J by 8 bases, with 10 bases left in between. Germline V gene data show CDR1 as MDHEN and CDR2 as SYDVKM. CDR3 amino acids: CASSFRFSGELFF. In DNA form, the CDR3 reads TGTGCCAGCAGTTTTCGATTTTCGGGGGAGCTGTTTTTT. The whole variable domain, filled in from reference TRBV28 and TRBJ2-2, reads DVKVTQSSRYLVKRTGEKVFLECVQDMDHENMFWYRQDPGLGLRLIYFSYDVKMKEKGDIPEGYSVSREKKERFSLILESASTNQTSMYLCASSFRFSGELFFGEGSRLTVL.